The 25 T cell receptor beta chains listed next were all sequenced from one sample in a study of shared clonotypes between healthy human individuals. Clones were sequenced by immunoSEQ multiplex PCR, and TCRdb holds only the in-frame ones, with some missing. The table lists around 500,000 clones, 65% to 85% of them singletons. Specimen: PBMCs. The source is a woman aged 40 to 49 in good health. Some clones in this sample may be carry-over from other donors' samples.

This clone was detected only once. This chain links TRBV30 with TRBJ1-5, with unresolved D. CDR3 length: 14 residues. The germline V and J ends were trimmed by 4 bases and 4 bases, with 14 bases remaining between them. Germline assignment: CDR1 GTSNPN and CDR2 SVGIG (reference sequence). The CDR3 spells CAWTGTNLNQPQHF. In DNA form, the CDR3 reads TGTGCCTGGACGGGCACTAACCTAAATCAGCCCCAGCATTTT.

The chain has TRBV4-2 and TRBJ2-1; D tentatively fits TRBD1 or TRBD2 (5 bases each). The CDR3 runs to 15 residues. CDR1 LGHNA and CDR2 YNFKEQ come from the germline V gene. V dropped 0 bases and J dropped 3 bases, with 9 bases sitting between them. CDR3 nucleotide sequence: TGTGCCAGCAGCCAAGAAGGGACCAACTACAATGAGCAGTTCTTC. Its translation: CASSQEGTNYNEQFF.

The chain uses TRBV6-5 and TRBJ1-1, with no clear D. V dropped 5 bases and J dropped 4 bases, with 8 bases sitting between them. This CDR3 region has 12 residues. Germline V CDR1 and CDR2: MNHEY, SVGAGI. The CDR3 region is CASSNPGTEAFF. The DNA of the CDR3 is TGTGCCAGCAGTAACCCAGGCACTGAAGCTTTCTTT.

The rearrangement links TRBV5-1 to TRBJ2-5; maybe TRBD2 (5 bases). The CDR3 runs to 14 residues. CDR1 is SGHRS and CDR2 is YFSETQ in the germline V gene. Trimming took 4 bases from V and 1 from J, leaving 11 bases between them. CDR3 region: CASSQDGIQETQYF. The CDR3, as DNA: TGCGCCAGCAGCCAGGACGGGATCCAAGAGACCCAGTACTTC.

This clone was seen once. The chain is built from TRBV21-1 and TRBJ2-3; no DNA check was done on the table's D call, TRBD1. TRBV21-1 is annotated as a pseudogene. The CDR3 extends over 14 amino acids. The CDR3 sequence: CASSCRRSTDTQYF. DNA of the CDR3: TGTGCCAGCAGTTGTCGCAGGAGCACAGATACGCAGTATTTT.

The chain employs TRBV4-2 and TRBJ1-1; 8 nucleotides line up with TRBD1. This CDR3 has 14 residues. J lost 9 bases, V lost 4 bases, and 10 bases had no gene match. Per germline, CDR1 LGHNA and CDR2 YNFKEQ. CDR3 nucleotide sequence: TGTGCCAGCAGCCTCGGGACAGGCGAGGGCAAAGCTTTCTTT. Protein sequence: CASSLGTGEGKAFF.

The J gene is TRBJ2-5, the V gene TRBV28, with 11 bases fitting TRBD2. The germline V gene has CDR1 MDHEN and CDR2 SYDVKM. After removal of 4 bases from V and 1 base from J, the junction contained 5 bases not matched to a gene. This CDR3 comprises 16 residues. CDR3 DNA: TGTGCCAGCAGTTCCCCTAGCGGGAGGACCCAAGAGACCCAGTACTTC. This gives the protein CASSSPSGRTQETQYF. The full variable domain, completed using reference TRBV28 and TRBJ2-5, is DVKVTQSSRYLVKRTGEKVFLECVQDMDHENMFWYRQDPGLGLRLIYFSYDVKMKEKGDIPEGYSVSREKKERFSLILESASTNQTSMYLCASSSPSGRTQETQYFGPGTRLLVL.

This rearrangement joins TRBV6-4 to TRBJ2-2; 7 bases line up with TRBD1. The V segment lost 5 bases and the J segment 2 bases; nucleotides outside the gene matches: 5. Germline V gene data show CDR1 as MRHNA and CDR2 as SNTAGT. The CDR3 totals 15 residues. The CDR3 DNA sequence: TGTGCCAGCAGTAAGGACAGGCTCAACACCGGGGAGCTGTTTTTT. Protein product: CASSKDRLNTGELFF.

The chain carries TRBV28 and TRBJ1-1, with a weak D call TRBD1 (6 bases). Germline values: CDR1 MDHEN, CDR2 SYDVKM. V shed 7 bases and J shed 0 bases, with 12 bases lying between them. The CDR3 runs to 14 residues. As DNA, the CDR3 is TGTGCCAGCACGAAGGACAGCTTGAACACTGAAGCTTTCTTT. Translating gives CASTKDSLNTEAFF.

In regard to this clone: This likely stems from a read error, as it lies one base from a far larger clone. The identical CDR3 is also encoded by other nucleotide sequences in the sample. The chain employs TRBV2 and TRBJ2-7, with D perhaps being TRBD1 or TRBD2 (5 bases each). CDR1 is SNHLY and CDR2 is FYNNEI in the germline V gene. The CDR3 has 13 amino acids. The CDR3 protein is CASKRGPSYEQYF. The CDR3 DNA follows: TGTGCTAGCAAACGGGGACCCTCCTACGAGCAGTACTTC.

This sequence joins TRBV19 and TRBJ2-7, with 13 nucleotides matching TRBD2. The CDR3 runs to 15 residues. Germline assignment: CDR1 LNHDA and CDR2 SQIVND (reference sequence). With V trimmed by 8 bases and J by 4 bases, 8 bases remained unmatched. Here the CDR3 DNA reads TGTGCCAGTTCCCACGGGACTAGCGGGATGTACGAGCAGTACTTC. This gives the protein CASSHGTSGMYEQYF.

With respect to this clone: Being one base from a much bigger clone, this may be a read error. Other DNA sequences in the same sample also yield this CDR3. J is TRBJ2-7 and V is TRBV5-4, with a possible D match to TRBD2 (6 bases). This CDR3 has 15 amino acids. The germline gives CDR1 SGHNT, CDR2 YYREEE (reference sequence). V lost 4 bases to trimming and J lost 5 bases, with 19 bases between them. The CDR3 DNA is TGTGCCAGCAGCCTGTCGGGTAGCGGTAGTCACGAGCAGTACTTC. It encodes CASSLSGSGSHEQYF.

This sequence joins TRBV11-2 and TRBJ2-7, with D possibly matching TRBD1 (5 bases). The CDR3 contains 14 residues. V lost 1 base and J 5 bases, leaving 12 bases between the germline ends. Looked up from germline, CDR1 is SGHAT and CDR2 is FQNNGV. The chain's CDR3 is CASSLVSRADEQYF. DNA of the CDR3: TGTGCCAGCAGCTTAGTCTCCAGGGCCGACGAGCAGTACTTC.

The chain employs TRBV6-5 and TRBJ2-1; TRBD1 matches 11 bases. This CDR3 has 15 residues. V trimming: 2 bases; J trimming: 6 bases; junction bases outside the gene matches: 3. Germline V CDR1 and CDR2: MNHEY, SVGAGI. The CDR3 DNA reads as TGTGCCAGCAGTTACCAGGGACAGGGGGTCAATGAGCAGTTCTTC. This translates into CASSYQGQGVNEQFF.

The J gene is TRBJ1-2, the V gene TRBV7-2; 8 bases are a match to TRBD1. The germline gives CDR1 SGHTA, CDR2 FQGNSA. Germline trimming cut 4 bases from V and 6 bases from J; bases unmatched to any gene: 7. The CDR3 loop spans 14 amino acids. CDR3 DNA: TGTGCCAGCAGCTACCGGACAGGGCAGGATGGCTACACCTTC. Translation: CASSYRTGQDGYTF.

V is TRBV21-1 and J is TRBJ2-1; the D call in the table, TRBD2, was not verified against the DNA. TRBV21-1 is a pseudogene. This CDR3 spans 16 amino acids. The CDR3 sequence: CASSKDGGTSKNEQFF. CDR3 DNA: TGTGCCAGCAGCAAAGATGGCGGGACTAGCAAGAATGAGCAGTTCTTC.

The rearrangement uses TRBV6-1 and TRBJ1-2; 7 bases are shared with TRBD1. The CDR3 runs 14 residues. Germline CDR1 is MNHNS and CDR2 is SASEGT. V lost 4 bases, J lost 1 base, and 3 bases stayed unmatched. CDR3 in amino acids: CASSVRDSNYGYTF. CDR3 bases: TGTGCCAGCAGTGTCCGGGACAGTAACTATGGCTACACCTTC.

The V and J genes are TRBV6-6 and TRBJ2-7, with D possibly TRBD2 on 6 matching bases. The end of the DNA is better explained by TRBJ2-1, so the J call may be wrong. The germline gives CDR1 MNHNY, CDR2 SVGAGI (reference sequence). The CDR3 loop spans 16 amino acids. CDR3 DNA sequence: TGTGCCAGCAGTTACGTCTCTAGCGACTCCTACAATGAGCAGTTCTTC. It translates to CASSYVSSDSYNEQFF.

Comment on this clone: One end of the junction does not line up with germline, which may come from a read error. This chain links TRBV29-1 with TRBJ1-1, with D possibly TRBD1 on 5 matching bases. Germline values: CDR1 SQVTM, CDR2 ANQGSEA. The CDR3 extends over 12 amino acids. The DNA for the CDR3 is TGCAGCGTAGGTGACAGTAACACTGAAGCTTTATTT. Its protein product is CSVGDSNTEALF.

The chain recombines TRBV29-1 with TRBJ2-1; TRBD2 matches at 9 bases. Germline V gene data show CDR1 as SQVTM and CDR2 as ANQGSEA. This CDR3 region has 16 residues. Trimming at V came to 6 bases and at J to 6 bases, leaving 15 bases not matched to a gene. CDR3 sequence: CSVVPPPSGKSNEQFF. In DNA form, the CDR3 reads TGCAGCGTAGTCCCCCCCCCTAGCGGGAAATCCAATGAGCAGTTCTTC.

The CDR3 here is CASNSGTAYDQPQHF. The CDR3 DNA is TGTGCCAGTAATTCCGGGACAGCCTACGATCAGCCCCAGCATTTT. The chain employs TRBV19 and TRBJ1-5; the match to TRBD1 covers 7 bases. Germline assignment: CDR1 LNHDA and CDR2 SQIVND (reference sequence). V shed 7 bases, J shed 5 bases, and the junction held 11 bases outside the gene matches. The length of the CDR3 is 15 residues. Variable domain in full (rest from reference TRBV19 and TRBJ1-5): DGGITQSPKYLFRKEGQNVTLSCEQNLNHDAMYWYRQDPGQGLRLIYYSQIVNDFQKGDIAEGYSVSREKKESFPLTVTSAQKNPTAFYLCASNSGTAYDQPQHFGDGTRLSIL.

This chain uses TRBV5-6 with TRBJ1-3; D unclear. Germline values: CDR1 SGHDT, CDR2 YYEEEE. The CDR3 is made up of 15 amino acids. V lost 3 bases to trimming and J lost 4 bases, with 14 bases between them. The CDR3 protein is CASSYWSSSGNTIYF. The CDR3 DNA reads TGTGCCAGCAGCTACTGGAGCAGTTCAGGAAACACCATATATTTT.

This sequence joins TRBV30 and TRBJ1-4, with 10 bases fitting TRBD1. This CDR3 region has 15 residues. Germline CDR1 and CDR2: GTSNPN and SVGIG (reference sequence). Trimming cost V 7 bases and J 3 bases; bases outside gene matches: 8. The CDR3 spells CALNGQGEANEKLFF. The CDR3 nucleotides read TGTGCCTTAAACGGACAGGGGGAGGCTAATGAAAAACTGTTTTTT.

V is TRBV11-2 and J is TRBJ2-2; TRBD1 matches 7 bases. The germline V gene encodes CDR1 SGHAT and CDR2 FQNNGV. The CDR3 has 15 amino acids. The J segment lost 10 bases and the V segment lost 0 bases, leaving 8 bases of the junction unmatched. The CDR3 sequence is CASSLDPYRGEELFF. The CDR3 region has the DNA TGTGCCAGCAGCTTAGATCCCTACAGGGGCGAGGAGCTGTTTTTT.

The J gene is TRBJ2-6, the V gene TRBV29-1; D not resolved. CDR1 SQVTM and CDR2 ANQGSEA come from the germline V gene. The germline V and J ends were trimmed by 2 bases and 0 bases, with 8 bases remaining between them. This CDR3 has 15 residues. In nucleotides, the CDR3 is TGCAGCGTTGAAAAGCTGGCCTCTGGGGCCAACGTCCTGACTTTC. This gives the protein CSVEKLASGANVLTF.